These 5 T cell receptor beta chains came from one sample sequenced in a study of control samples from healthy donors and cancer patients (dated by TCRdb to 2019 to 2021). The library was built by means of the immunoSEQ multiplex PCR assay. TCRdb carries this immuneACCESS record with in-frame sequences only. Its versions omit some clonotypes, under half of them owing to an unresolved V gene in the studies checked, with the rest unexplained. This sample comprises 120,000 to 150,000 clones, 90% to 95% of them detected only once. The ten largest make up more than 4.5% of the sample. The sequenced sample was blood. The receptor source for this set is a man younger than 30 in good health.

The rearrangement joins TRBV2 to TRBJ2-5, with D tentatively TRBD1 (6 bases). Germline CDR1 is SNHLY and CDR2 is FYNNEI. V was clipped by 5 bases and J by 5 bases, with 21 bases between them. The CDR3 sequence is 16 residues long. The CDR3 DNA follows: TGTGCCAGCAGTCCCAGGACTGCAGGGGTAGGGGAGACCCAGTACTTC. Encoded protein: CASSPRTAGVGETQYF.

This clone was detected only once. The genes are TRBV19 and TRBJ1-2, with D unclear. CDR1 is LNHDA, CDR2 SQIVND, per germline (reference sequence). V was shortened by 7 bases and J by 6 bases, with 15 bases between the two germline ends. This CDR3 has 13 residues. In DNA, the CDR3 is TGTGCCAGTACCCCCTATCCAAGAGATGGCTACACCTTC. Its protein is CASTPYPRDGYTF.

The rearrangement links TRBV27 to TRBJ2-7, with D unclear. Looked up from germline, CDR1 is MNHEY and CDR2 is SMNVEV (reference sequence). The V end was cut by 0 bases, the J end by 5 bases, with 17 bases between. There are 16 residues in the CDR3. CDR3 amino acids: CASSLSPRIVVDEQYF. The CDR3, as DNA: TGTGCCAGCAGTTTATCTCCGCGCATAGTTGTGGACGAGCAGTACTTC.

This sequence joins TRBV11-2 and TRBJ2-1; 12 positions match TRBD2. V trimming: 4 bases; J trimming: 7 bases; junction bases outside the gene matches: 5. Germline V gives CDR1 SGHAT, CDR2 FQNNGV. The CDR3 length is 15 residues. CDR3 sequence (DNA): TGTGCCAGCAGCTCTAGCGGGGGGGCCCAGAATGAGCAGTTCTTC. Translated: CASSSSGGAQNEQFF.

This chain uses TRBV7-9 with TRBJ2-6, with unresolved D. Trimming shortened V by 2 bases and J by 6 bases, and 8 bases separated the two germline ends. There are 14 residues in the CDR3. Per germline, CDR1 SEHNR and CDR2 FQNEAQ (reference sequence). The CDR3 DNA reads TGTGCCAGCAGCTTACCTTCCATGGCCAACGTCCTGACTTTC. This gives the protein CASSLPSMANVLTF.